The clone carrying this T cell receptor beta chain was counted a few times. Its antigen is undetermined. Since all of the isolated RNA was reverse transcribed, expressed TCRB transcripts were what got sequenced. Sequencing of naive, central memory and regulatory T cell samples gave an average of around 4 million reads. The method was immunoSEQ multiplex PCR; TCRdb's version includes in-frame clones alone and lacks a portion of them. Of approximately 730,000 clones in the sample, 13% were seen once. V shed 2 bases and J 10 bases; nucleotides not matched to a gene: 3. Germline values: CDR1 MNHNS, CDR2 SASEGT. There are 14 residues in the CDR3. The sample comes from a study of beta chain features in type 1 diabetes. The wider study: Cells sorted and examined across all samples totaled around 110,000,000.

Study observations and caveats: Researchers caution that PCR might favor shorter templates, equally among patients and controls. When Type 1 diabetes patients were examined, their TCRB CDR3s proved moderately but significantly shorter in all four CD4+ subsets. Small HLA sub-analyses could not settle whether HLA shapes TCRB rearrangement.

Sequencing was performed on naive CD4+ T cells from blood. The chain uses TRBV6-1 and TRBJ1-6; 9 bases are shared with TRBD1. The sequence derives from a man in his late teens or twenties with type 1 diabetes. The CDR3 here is CASSERGTGSPLHF. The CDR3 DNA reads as TGTGCCAGCAGTGAAAGGGGGACAGGGTCACCCCTCCACTTT.